The 17 T cell receptor beta chains in this list originate from one sample, sequenced in a study of molecular identifiers for immune sequencing clone quantification. One entry per CDR3 protein, called by TCRdb with MiXCR from the PCR reads. The sample contains about half a million distinct CDR3 sequences, 20% to 25% of which appear only once. The specimen was naive CD8+ T cells from blood, with Jurkat cell RNA spiked in. Described subset: FACS-sorted CD8+CD4-CCR7+CD45RA+ naive T cells. The receptors shown here come from a human donor in good health. Some libraries in this study had Jurkat cell RNA spiked in.

This clonotype was detected a few times. The chain uses TRBV20-1 and TRBJ1-2; D is unresolved. V lost 4 bases to trimming and J lost 0 bases, with 12 bases between them. CDR1 and CDR2 (germline): DFQATT, SNEGSKA (reference sequence). The CDR3 totals 14 residues. In DNA, the CDR3 is TGCAGTGCTACCCCCACAGAAGCTAACTATGGCTACACCTTC. Amino acid sequence: CSATPTEANYGYTF.

This clonotype was recorded many times. The chain employs TRBV4-1 and TRBJ1-2, with D perhaps matching TRBD1 (5 bases). Germline V gene lookup returns CDR1 MGHRA and CDR2 YSYEKL. V was shortened by 0 bases and J by 5 bases, with 16 bases between the two germline ends. The CDR3 is 16 amino acids. The CDR3 here is CASSQDVGAGTYGYTF. For the CDR3, the DNA is TGCGCCAGCAGCCAAGATGTAGGGGCAGGAACTTATGGCTACACCTTC.

The CDR3 reads CSVRTGTAPYEQYF. CDR3 coding DNA: TGCAGTGTTAGGACCGGGACAGCCCCCTACGAGCAGTACTTC. V usage is TRBV20-1 and J usage is TRBJ2-7, with 7 bases identical to TRBD1. J gave up 2 bases and V 7 bases, and 11 bases lay outside the gene matches. The CDR3 is made up of 14 amino acids. Germline-derived CDR1 and CDR2 are DFQATT and SNEGSKA (reference sequence).

This clonotype was detected only a few times. The chain links TRBV2 to TRBJ2-2; unclear D gene. CDR3 length: 13 amino acids. The V gene's germline CDR1 is SNHLY and CDR2 FYNNEI. V lost 3 bases and J lost 2, with 4 bases in between. The CDR3 nucleotides are TGTGCCAGCAGTGATTTTAACACCGGGGAGCTGTTTTTT. Translation: CASSDFNTGELFF.

In this sample, this clonotype turned up many times. CDR3 residues: CASSLDSPGQLSGNTIYF. In nucleotides, the CDR3 is TGCGCCAGCAGCTTGGATTCACCGGGACAGCTCTCTGGAAACACCATATATTTT. V is TRBV5-1 and J is TRBJ1-3, with 7 bases lining up with TRBD1. The V and J ends lost 0 bases and 0 bases, in that order; junction bases with no gene match: 9. Germline V gene lookup returns CDR1 SGHRS and CDR2 YFSETQ. The CDR3 is 18 amino acids.

The genes are TRBV6-2 or TRBV6-3 and TRBJ1-1, with D uncertain. The CDR3 is 15 residues long. V was clipped by 0 bases and J by 1 base, with 9 bases between them. From germline, CDR1 is MNHEY and CDR2 SVGEGT. CDR3 nucleotides: TGTGCCAGCAGTTACTCGAGACAAACGAACACTGAAGCTTTCTTT. It translates to CASSYSRQTNTEAFF.

Points on this clonotype: Given a much more abundant clone one base away, this may be a read error. As DNA, the CDR3 is TGCGCCAGCGGCCAAGATCCGACACGGAACTCTGAAGCTTTCTTT. Its protein product is CASGQDPTRNSEAFF. The chain employs TRBV4-3 and TRBJ1-1; unclear D gene. There are 15 residues in the CDR3. From germline, CDR1 is LGHNA and CDR2 YSLEER.

On this clonotype: One end of the junction does not line up with germline, which may come from a read error. The chain combines TRBV4-3 with TRBJ2-7; no reliable D call. The CDR3 loop spans 12 amino acids. From germline, CDR1 is LGHNA and CDR2 YSLEER. The CDR3 bases are TGCGCCAGCAGCCAAGGACCGTCCGAGCGGTACTTC. Its protein product is CASSQGPSERYF.

Ten or more counts support this clonotype. The genes are TRBV6-2 or TRBV6-3 and TRBJ2-3, with TRBD2 as a possible D gene (6 bases). There are 17 residues in the CDR3. CDR1 is MNHEY and CDR2 is SVGEGT in the germline V gene. Trimming removed 6 bases from V and 0 bases from J, with 19 bases in between. CDR3 sequence reads: CASSAEEGTYSTDTQYF. The DNA for the CDR3 is TGTGCCAGCAGCGCGGAGGAGGGGACTTACAGCACAGATACGCAGTATTTT.

This rearrangement joins TRBV19 to TRBJ2-1; D gene ambiguous. The germline V gene encodes CDR1 LNHDA and CDR2 SQIVND (reference sequence). V lost 2 bases and J lost 9, with 11 bases in between. CDR3 length: 13 amino acids. The DNA of the CDR3 is TGTGCCAGTAGTATAAGTTGGGCTACTGAGCAGTTCTTC. It encodes CASSISWATEQFF.

This clonotype was recorded at least ten times. The V call is TRBV20-1, the J call TRBJ1-4; D is unresolved. Germline CDR1 is DFQATT and CDR2 is SNEGSKA (reference sequence). The CDR3 has 14 amino acids. The ends were cut back, 0 bases at V and 5 bases at J, with 10 bases in the middle. This chain's CDR3 is CSARDRAINEKLFF. CDR3 nucleotides: TGCAGTGCTAGAGATCGGGCTATCAATGAAAAACTGTTTTTT.

As concerns this clonotype: At one boundary the junction diverges from the germline segment, which might be a read error. This chain uses TRBV7-9 with TRBJ1-1, with a possible D match to TRBD1 (6 bases). This CDR3 is built from 15 residues. Germline CDR1 and CDR2: SEHNR and FQNEAQ (reference sequence). The CDR3 DNA follows: TGTGCCAGCCAGGGGCCCATCTCGATGAACACTGAAGCTTCCTTT. Translated: CASQGPISMNTEASF.

With respect to this clonotype: The junction departs from the called germline gene at one end, perhaps through a read error. V and J are TRBV9 and TRBJ2-5, with D possibly being TRBD2 (6 bases). The CDR3 sequence is 14 residues long. Germline V gene data show CDR1 as SGDLS and CDR2 as YYNGEE. CDR3 region: CASSGGTSQETQHF. CDR3 nucleotides: TGTGCCAGCAGCGGCGGGACCTCCCAAGAGACCCAGCACTTC.

This clonotype has a handful of counts. The chain has TRBV20-1 and TRBJ2-7, with unresolved D. Germline V gene data show CDR1 as DFQATT and CDR2 as SNEGSKA (reference sequence). The CDR3 totals 14 residues. V lost 0 bases to trimming and J lost 4 bases, with 13 bases between them. As DNA, the CDR3 is TGCAGTGCTAGAGATCTGGCAGCGTCGTACGAGCAGTACTTC. It codes for CSARDLAASYEQYF.

There are many counts of this clonotype. The V call is TRBV6-5, the J call TRBJ2-3; TRBD1 matches 8 bases. This CDR3 region has 16 residues. Germline CDR1 MNHEY, CDR2 SVGAGI. V was clipped by 6 bases and J by 7 bases; unmatched bases: 15. CDR3 sequence: CASSPIAGGLGYTQYF. In DNA form, the CDR3 reads TGTGCCAGCAGCCCTATCGCAGGGGGCCTCGGTTATACGCAGTATTTT.

The table lists this clonotype with many counts. The V gene is TRBV3-1, the J gene TRBJ2-5; D unclear. The ends were cut back, 7 bases at V and 4 bases at J, with 10 bases in the middle. The CDR3 totals 12 residues. Germline V CDR1 and CDR2: LGHDT, YNNKEL (reference sequence). In DNA form, the CDR3 reads TGTGCCAGCACCGTTGGGTTAGAGACCCAGTACTTC. Protein sequence: CASTVGLETQYF.

The J gene is TRBJ2-5, the V gene TRBV4-1, with D perhaps matching TRBD1 or TRBD2 (6 bases each). The CDR3 extends over 16 amino acids. Trimming cost V 0 bases and J 4 bases, with 15 bases left between them. Germline V gene sequence: CDR1 MGHRA, CDR2 YSYEKL. CDR3 residues: CASSQDPAEGGETQYF. CDR3 nucleotide sequence: TGCGCCAGCAGCCAAGATCCAGCGGAGGGGGGAGAGACCCAGTACTTC.